This T cell receptor beta chain is from a study of T cells in Graves' hyperthyroidism and ophthalmopathy. Study-level results: The model identified upcoming ophthalmopathy a median about 7.1 months ahead of onset.

CDR1 and CDR2 from the germline V gene are SGHAT and FQNNGV. Trimming took off 4 bases at V and 0 bases at J, with 13 bases between the two ends. This CDR3 contains 16 residues. The TCR beta CDR3 regions underwent amplification using RNA transcripts as the source. The HTBI primer set was used in a first-round RT-PCR of the TCR CDR3. TCRdb used MiXCR to reprocess the multiplex PCR reads, holding one entry per CDR3 protein. The top ten clones hold roughly 39% of a sample with about 300,000 distinct CDR3 sequences, approximately 18% of them seen once. Ten or more counts support this clonotype. Its target is not known.

The TCR was taken from a man aged 50-60 years with Graves' ophthalmopathy. The chain employs TRBV11-2 and TRBJ2-1, with D perhaps matching TRBD1 or TRBD2 (5 bases each). Sequenced input: blood. The CDR3 sequence is CASSSGTESSYNEQFF. The CDR3 DNA reads TGTGCCAGCAGCTCAGGGACGGAGAGCTCCTACAATGAGCAGTTCTTC.